This entry lists 14 T cell receptor beta chains sequenced from one sample in a study of T cell clonality in common variable immunodeficiency. General study results and limits: Reportedly, TCR beta sequences from common variable immunodeficiency showed fewer deletions and N-nucleotide insertions.

Antigens of these TCRs are unknown. Profiling relied on immunoSEQ multiplex PCR, and the TCRdb table lists in-frame clones only, not all of them. Recorded here are about 42,000 clones, none singletons. The specimen was peripheral blood mononuclear cells. These receptors all stem from a human donor with common variable immunodeficiency.

This clone was counted between two and nine times. The read comes to an end 3 residues before the CDR3 does, leaving the germline J gene to fill in the end. This sequence joins TRBV19 and TRBJ2-7; perhaps TRBD1 as D (5 bases). The CDR3 loop spans 14 amino acids. V shed 4 bases and J shed 6 bases, with 16 bases lying between them. CDR1 and CDR2 (germline): LNHDA, SQIVND (reference sequence). The CDR3 bases that were read are TGTGCCAGTAGTACAGGACAAGAACCCTGCGAG. Translated: CASSTGQEPCE. The full CDR3 sequence reads CASSTGQEPCEQYF.

This clone was seen ten or more times. The read ends 3 residues shy of where the CDR3 ends; the end is completed using the germline J gene. The genes are TRBV20-1 and TRBJ2-7, with TRBD2 identical over 14 bases. This CDR3 region has 14 residues. Germline V gene data show CDR1 as DFQATT and CDR2 as SNEGSKA (reference sequence). The trim removed 5 bases at V and 6 bases at J, leaving 6 bases unmatched. The DNA read from the CDR3 is TGCAGTGCTGATGGGACTAGCGGGAGTCGCGAG. It specifies CSADGTSGSRE. The complete CDR3 protein is CSADGTSGSREQYF.

This clone was recorded many times. The read gets to within 3 residues of the CDR3 end, and the germline J gene fills in the rest. The V and J genes are TRBV2 and TRBJ1-2, with 9 nucleotides matching TRBD1. Per the germline V gene, CDR1 is SNHLY and CDR2 is FYNNEI. The CDR3 consists of 14 residues. CDR3 amino acids: CASRMDRGGSGYTF. The CDR3 DNA, read in part, is TGTGCCAGCAGAATGGACAGGGGCGGTTCGGGC.

Concerning this clone itself: The CDR3 goes on 3 residues after the read ends, and that part is filled in from the germline J gene. V is TRBV19 and J is TRBJ2-1, with 7 nucleotides matching TRBD2. Germline lookup yields CDR1 LNHDA and CDR2 SQIVND (reference sequence). V lost 4 bases to trimming and J lost 3 bases; unmatched junction nucleotides: 6. CDR3 length equals 15 residues. CDR3 DNA, as far as it was read: TGTGCCAGTAGTACCCCCCGGACTAGCTACAATGAG. It translates to CASSTPRTSYNE. In full, the CDR3 reads CASSTPRTSYNEQFF.

This clone was picked up a small number of times. The read comes to an end 3 residues before the CDR3 does, leaving the germline J gene to fill in the end. V is TRBV19 and J is TRBJ2-3; D unresolved. V was cut by 5 bases and J by 0 bases, with 15 bases left in between. Germline assignment: CDR1 LNHDA and CDR2 SQIVND (reference sequence). CDR3 size: 16 residues. CDR3: CASSSNPTFSTDTQYF. The covered CDR3 bases are TGTGCCAGTAGTTCCAACCCAACTTTTAGCACAGATACG.

This clone showed up just a few times. Sequencing ends 3 residues short of the CDR3 end; the germline J gene provides the rest. The chain is built from TRBV5-3 and TRBJ1-2, with D maybe TRBD1 (5 bases). TRBV5-3 qualifies as an ORF whose function is uncertain. The V gene lost 1 base and the J gene lost 7 bases, with 11 bases spanning the gap. This CDR3 has 13 amino acids. The CDR3 DNA, read in part, is TGTGCCAGAAGCTTGAGGTTGGGGCCTGGC. The encoded protein is CARSLRLGPG. The full CDR3 protein is CARSLRLGPGYTF.

This clone was detected ten times or more. The read stops 3 residues short of the end of the CDR3; the missing end is completed from the germline J gene. The chain carries TRBV5-1 and TRBJ2-3, with 10 bases that match TRBD2. Germline V gene sequence: CDR1 SGHRS, CDR2 YFSETQ. V lost 4 bases and J lost 4; bases outside the gene matches: 3. This CDR3 comprises 14 residues. The CDR3 spells CASSASGSADTQYF. The sequenced CDR3 bases are TGCGCCAGCAGCGCTAGCGGGAGCGCAGATACG. Full variable domain (outside the CDR3, taken from reference TRBV5-1 and TRBJ2-3): KAGVTQTPRYLIKTRGQQVTLSCSPISGHRSVSWYQQTPGQGLQFLFEYFSETQRNKGNFPGRFSGRQFSNSRSEMNVSTLELGDSALYLCASSASGSADTQYFGPGTRLTVL.

This clone was picked up many times. The read stops 3 residues short of the end of the CDR3; the missing end is completed from the germline J gene. J is TRBJ2-2 and V is TRBV5-4; D is unclear. Trimming left V 0 bases short and J 6 bases short, with 15 bases between. The germline V gene encodes CDR1 SGHNT and CDR2 YYREEE (reference sequence). This CDR3 region has 16 residues. The CDR3 DNA, read in part, is TGTGCCAGCAGCTTGGGGCAGTTTAAGATCTCCGGGGAG. It codes for CASSLGQFKISGE. The whole CDR3 region reads CASSLGQFKISGELFF.

This clone occurred many times. The read ends 3 residues shy of where the CDR3 ends; the end is completed using the germline J gene. The chain couples TRBV7-3 to TRBJ2-3; 9 bases agree with TRBD2. Per the germline V gene, CDR1 is SGHTA and CDR2 is FQGTGA. The J segment lost 6 bases and the V segment lost 3 bases, leaving 10 bases of the junction unmatched. The CDR3 is 16 residues long. CDR3 DNA, as far as it was read: TGTGCCAGCAGCTTGATGAAAACTAGCGGGTCCGATACG. Amino acids: CASSLMKTSGSDT. The full CDR3 is CASSLMKTSGSDTQYF. Full variable domain (missing parts from reference TRBV7-3 and TRBJ2-3): GAGVSQTPSNKVTEKGKYVELRCDPISGHTALYWYRQSLGQGPEFLIYFQGTGAADDSGLPNDRFFAVRPEGSVSTLKIQRTERGDSAVYLCASSLMKTSGSDTQYFGPGTRLTVL.

This clone was seen a few times. The CDR3 is cut off 3 residues early in the read; its end comes from the germline J gene. The rearrangement links TRBV2 to TRBJ1-2, with D possibly TRBD1 on 6 matching bases. The germline gives CDR1 SNHLY, CDR2 FYNNEI. CDR3 length: 15 amino acids. The CDR3 is CASSELMSQGQGYTF. The DNA read from the CDR3 is TGTGCCAGCAGTGAATTGATGTCTCAGGGGCAGGGC.

Note on this clone: The read terminates 3 residues ahead of where the CDR3 ends, so the germline J gene completes it. The chain employs TRBV6-1 and TRBJ2-7; 11 nucleotides align to TRBD2. V shed 2 bases, J shed 2 bases, and the junction held 8 bases outside the gene matches. Looked up from germline, CDR1 is MNHNS and CDR2 is SASEGT. This CDR3 contains 17 residues. CDR3 DNA (partial): TGTGCCAGCAGTGAATGGGGACTAGCGGACCTAGCCTACGAG. Amino acids: CASSEWGLADLAYE. The full-length CDR3 reads as CASSEWGLADLAYEQYF.

In the case of this clone: At one of its ends the junction is not consistent with the germline gene, which may arise from a read error. The read gets to within 3 residues of the CDR3 end, and the germline J gene fills in the rest. This sequence joins TRBV7-9 and TRBJ2-5; D gene unclear. CDR1 is SEHNR, CDR2 FQNEAQ, per germline (reference sequence). The CDR3 totals 11 residues. The part of the CDR3 DNA that was read is TGTTCCAGCAGCTACTCTGAGACC. It encodes CSSSYSET. The whole CDR3 region reads CSSSYSETQYF. Full variable domain (missing parts from reference TRBV7-9 and TRBJ2-5): DTGVSQNPRHKITKRGQNVTFRCDPISEHNRLYWYRQTLGQGPEFLTYFQNEAQLEKSRLLSDRFSAERPKGSFSTLEIQRTEQGDSAMYLCSSSYSETQYFGPGTRLLVL.

Turning to this clone: From the germline J gene comes the end of the CDR3, since the read stops 3 residues before it. V is TRBV5-1 and J is TRBJ2-7; TRBD1 matches at 7 bases. The length of the CDR3 is 15 residues. Trimming took 2 bases from V and 4 from J; bases not matched to a gene: 9. Germline values: CDR1 SGHRS, CDR2 YFSETQ. Here the CDR3 reads CASSLLSGGKYEQYF. The CDR3 DNA, read in part, is TGCGCCAGCAGCTTACTCTCAGGGGGAAAATACGAG.

With respect to this clone: The CDR3 end is not reached by the read, which stops 3 residues before it; the germline J gene fills it in. The V call is TRBV7-9, the J call TRBJ2-5; 8 positions agree with TRBD2. J gave up 2 bases and V 5 bases, and 7 bases lay outside the gene matches. There are 15 residues in the CDR3. CDR1 is SEHNR and CDR2 is FQNEAQ in the germline V gene (reference sequence). The DNA read from the CDR3 is TGTGCCAGCAGCCTCCCTGGCGGGGGGCAAGAGACC. Its protein product is CASSLPGGGQET. The CDR3 in its entirety is CASSLPGGGQETQYF.